This T cell receptor (beta chain) was recovered during a study of early T cells in non-severe SARS-CoV-2 infection. As for the study in general: Unpaired chains resulted from sequencing bulk RNA of unsorted whole blood.

The study, taken as a whole, reports: VDJdb matching favored anti-spike CD8 responses, missing private and CD4 specificities.

Germline V CDR1 and CDR2: MRHNA, SNTAGT. The CDR3 loop spans 17 amino acids. The ends lost 5 bases at V and 2 bases at J; junction bases unmatched: 9. The table lists this clonotype with a few counts. Its matching antigen is unknown. Molecules of cDNA were individually given unique molecular identifiers that were attached to them. TCRdb reprocessed the 5' RACE reads with MiXCR, giving one entry per CDR3 protein. The sample lists over 7,500 distinct CDR3 sequences, about 4.8% occurring once. Specimen: whole blood. This chain joins TRBV6-4 and TRBJ2-1; the match to TRBD2 covers 10 bases. The receptor comes from an adult who was a healthcare worker with PCR-confirmed SARS-CoV-2 infection or an uninfected control (not recorded which). This CDR3 is CASSPGTSAKPYNEQFF. DNA of the CDR3: TGTGCCAGCAGTCCCGGGACTAGCGCAAAGCCCTACAATGAGCAGTTCTTC.